The entry below gives a single T cell receptor (beta chain) sequence along with its context. Its antigen is not identified. The data stem from a study of memory B cells and T cells in multiple sclerosis. Repertoires were generated with immunoSEQ multiplex PCR, while TCRdb's copy carries only in-frame clones and drops some. The sample consists of about 46,000 clones, about 80% of them appearing once. The germline CDR1 and CDR2 sequences are GTSNPN and SVGIG (reference sequence). Between the trimmed V and J ends, which lost 0 bases and 8 bases, there was a span of 8 bases. The CDR3 contains 12 residues. Stimulus-free culture yielded autoproliferating CFSE-dim and non-proliferating CFSE-high T cells, each sequenced separately. Replicate wells were pooled after six to seven days of stimulus-free culture of roughly 5x10^7 CFSE-labeled PBMCs.

The chain links TRBV30 to TRBJ1-3; no firm D call. Input material: PBMCs from blood kept in culture. The sequence came from a human donor with multiple sclerosis. The CDR3 nucleotides read TGTGCCTGGAGTGTATTGTGGGACACCATATATTTT. The encoded protein is CAWSVLWDTIYF.